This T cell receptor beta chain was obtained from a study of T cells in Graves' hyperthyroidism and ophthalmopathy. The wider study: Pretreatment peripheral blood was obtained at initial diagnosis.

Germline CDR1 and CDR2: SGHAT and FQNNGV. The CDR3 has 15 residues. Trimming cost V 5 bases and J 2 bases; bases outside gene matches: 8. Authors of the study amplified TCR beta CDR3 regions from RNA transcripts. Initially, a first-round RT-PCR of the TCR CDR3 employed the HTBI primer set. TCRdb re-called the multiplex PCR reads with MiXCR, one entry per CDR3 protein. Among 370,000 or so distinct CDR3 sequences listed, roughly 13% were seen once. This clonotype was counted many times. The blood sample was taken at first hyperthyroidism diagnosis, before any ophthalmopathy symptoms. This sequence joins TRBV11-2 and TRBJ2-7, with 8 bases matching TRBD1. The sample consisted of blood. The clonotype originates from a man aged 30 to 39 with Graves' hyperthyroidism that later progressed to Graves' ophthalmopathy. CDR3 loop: CASSPRTGITYEQYF. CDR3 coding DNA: TGTGCCAGCAGCCCCAGGACAGGGATTACCTACGAGCAGTACTTC.